This T cell receptor beta chain comes out of a study of blood T cell repertoires in COVID-19. On the study more broadly: Sites across the United States, Italy and Spain contributed samples from acute and convalescent COVID-19. In each case, the material was cDNA or gDNA derived from T cells, B-cell-depleted T cells, or PBMCs.

The table came from immunoSEQ multiplex PCR; TCRdb's copy has only in-frame clones and leaves some out. The sample has about 160,000 clones, less than 85% seen once. Looked up from germline, CDR1 is SGHRS and CDR2 is YFSETQ. The CDR3 loop spans 15 amino acids. Losses at the gene ends were 2 bases for V and 5 bases for J; bases not matched to a gene: 7. Cohort allocation depended upon clinical history that participants reported. The clonotype originates from a man in his sixties who had recovered from COVID-19. Sequencing was done on a sample of PBMCs or T cells enriched from blood (not recorded which). V is TRBV5-1 and J is TRBJ2-5; TRBD1 matches 9 bases. The CDR3 DNA sequence: TGCGCCAGCAGCTTACAGGGGGCGATAGGTGAGACCCAGTACTTC. It is translated as CASSLQGAIGETQYF.